The T cell receptor beta chain under discussion was sequenced for a study of CD8 T cells in ankylosing spondylitis. TCR beta libraries were made by quantitative 5'-RACE with molecular barcodes. TCRdb processed the 5' RACE reads anew with MiXCR; each CDR3 protein has one entry. The sample consists of 150,000 to 200,000 distinct CDR3 sequences, 8.5% to 10% of them appearing once. The CDR3 consists of 16 residues. Germline V gene data show CDR1 as SGHDN and CDR2 as FVKESK. The V gene end was trimmed by 5 bases and the J gene end by 3 bases; junction bases not matched to a gene: 11. Whole-study findings and limits: Seemingly characteristic of ankylosing spondylitis blood was a TCR beta motif consisting of about 8 highly homologous variants. There was reportedly significant enrichment of clones that were disease-linked in matched ankylosing spondylitis synovial fluid. Earlier reports found some motif variants in synovial fluid and blood in reactive arthritis.

This clonotype has only a few counts. The antigen is unknown. The sequencing input was blood, either unsorted or a sorted T cell fraction (not recorded which). The sequence was obtained from a female donor with ankylosing spondylitis or in good health (not recorded which). The rearrangement joins TRBV14 to TRBJ1-1; 8 bases map to TRBD1. CDR3 sequence (DNA): TGTGCCAGCAGCACCGACGCAGGGGGCAGGCACACTGAAGCTTTCTTT. It specifies CASSTDAGGRHTEAFF.